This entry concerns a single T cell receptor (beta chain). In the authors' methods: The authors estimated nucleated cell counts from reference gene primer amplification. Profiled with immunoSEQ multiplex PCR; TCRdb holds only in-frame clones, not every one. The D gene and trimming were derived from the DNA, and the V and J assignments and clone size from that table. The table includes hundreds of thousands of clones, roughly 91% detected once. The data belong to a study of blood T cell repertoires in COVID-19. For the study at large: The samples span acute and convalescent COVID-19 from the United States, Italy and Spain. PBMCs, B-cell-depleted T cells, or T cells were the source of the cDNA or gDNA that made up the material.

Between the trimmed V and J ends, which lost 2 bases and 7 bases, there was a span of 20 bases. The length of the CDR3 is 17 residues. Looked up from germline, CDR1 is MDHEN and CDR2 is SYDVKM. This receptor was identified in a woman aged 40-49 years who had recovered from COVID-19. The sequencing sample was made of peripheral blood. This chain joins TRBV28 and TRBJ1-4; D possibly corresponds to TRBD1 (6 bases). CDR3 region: CASSLAGGVGAGEKLFF. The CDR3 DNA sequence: TGTGCCAGCAGTTTAGCGGGCGGTGTGGGGGCAGGTGAAAAACTGTTTTTT.